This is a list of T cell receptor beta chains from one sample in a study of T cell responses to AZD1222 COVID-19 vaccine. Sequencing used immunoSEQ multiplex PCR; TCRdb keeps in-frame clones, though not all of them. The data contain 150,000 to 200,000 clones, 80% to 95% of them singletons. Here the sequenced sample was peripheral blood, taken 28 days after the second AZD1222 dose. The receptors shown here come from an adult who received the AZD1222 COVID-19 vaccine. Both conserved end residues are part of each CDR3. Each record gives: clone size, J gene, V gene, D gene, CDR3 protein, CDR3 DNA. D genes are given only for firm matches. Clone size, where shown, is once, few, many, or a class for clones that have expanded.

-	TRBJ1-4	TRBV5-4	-	CASSRGGANEKLFF	TGTGCCAGCAGCCGCGGGGGTGCTAATGAAAAACTGTTTTTT
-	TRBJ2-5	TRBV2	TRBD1	CASSEGDRERETQYF	TGTGCCAGCAGTGAGGGAGACAGGGAGAGAGAGACCCAGTACTTC
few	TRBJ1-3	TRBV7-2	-	CASSWITDSGTIYF	TGTGCCAGCAGCTGGATCACAGATTCCGGCACCATATATTTT
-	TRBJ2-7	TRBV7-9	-	CASSPVWGPSASYEQYF	TGTGCCAGCAGCCCAGTGTGGGGGCCTAGCGCAAGCTACGAGCAGTACTTC
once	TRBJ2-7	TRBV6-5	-	CASSTGTSSEQYF	TGTGCCAGCAGTACTGGGACGTCCTCCGAGCAGTACTTC
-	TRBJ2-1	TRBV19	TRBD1	CASSLGQARTAQFF	TGTGCCAGTAGTCTCGGACAGGCCCGTACGGCGCAGTTCTTC
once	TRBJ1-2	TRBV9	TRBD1	CASSVDIGGGYGYTF	TGTGCCAGCAGCGTAGATATAGGGGGCGGCTATGGCTACACCTTC
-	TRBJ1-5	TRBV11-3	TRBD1	CASSLDYGTGGAKGYQPQHF	TGTGCCAGCAGCTTAGATTACGGGACAGGGGGCGCAAAAGGCTATCAGCCCCAGCATTTT
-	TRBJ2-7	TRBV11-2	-	CASSLAGPFEQYF	TGTGCCAGCAGCTTAGCGGGACCCTTCGAGCAGTACTTC
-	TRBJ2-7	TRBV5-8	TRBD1	CASSLYDRVADKNF	TGTGCCAGCAGCTTATATGACAGGGTCGCGGACAAAAACTTC
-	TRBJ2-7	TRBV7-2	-	CASSSNGPIPYEQYF	TGTGCCAGCAGCTCCAACGGGCCGATTCCCTACGAGCAGTACTTC
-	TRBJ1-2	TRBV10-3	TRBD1	CAISLQGADYGYTF	TGTGCCATCAGCCTACAGGGGGCTGACTATGGCTACACCTTC
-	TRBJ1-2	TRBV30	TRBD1	CAWSPTLPWTGDRGYTF	TGTGCCTGGAGTCCTACTTTACCGTGGACAGGGGATAGGGGCTACACCTTC
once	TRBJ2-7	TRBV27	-	CASSALYEQYF	TGTGCCAGCAGTGCTCTCTACGAGCAGTACTTC
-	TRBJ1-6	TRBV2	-	CASRYRENSPLHF	TGTGCCAGCAGGTACAGGGAAAATTCACCCCTCCACTTT
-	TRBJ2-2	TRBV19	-	CASRVEGNTGELFF	TGTGCCAGTAGGGTCGAAGGGAACACCGGGGAGCTGTTTTTT
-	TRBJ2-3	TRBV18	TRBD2	CASSPGLAGGADTQYF	TGTGCCAGCTCACCGGGACTAGCGGGAGGAGCGGATACGCAGTATTTT
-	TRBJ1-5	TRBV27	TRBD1	CASSLSRDRGRWDSNQPQHF	TGTGCCAGCAGTTTATCGCGGGACAGGGGGCGATGGGATAGCAATCAGCCCCAGCATTTT
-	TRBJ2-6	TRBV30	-	CAWTATSGANVLTF	TGTGCCTGGACAGCTACCTCTGGGGCCAACGTCCTGACTTTC
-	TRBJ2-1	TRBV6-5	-	CASSYRSPSRHEQFF	TGTGCCAGCAGTTACCGGAGCCCATCCCGCCATGAGCAGTTCTTC
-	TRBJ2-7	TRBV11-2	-	CASSLDYEQYF	TGTGCCAGCAGCTTAGACTACGAGCAGTACTTC
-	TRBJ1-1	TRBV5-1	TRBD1	CASSPQGRGTEAFF	TGCGCCAGCAGCCCACAGGGGAGGGGCACTGAAGCTTTCTTT
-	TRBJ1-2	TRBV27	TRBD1	CAIGQGRDGYTF	TGTGCCATCGGACAGGGGCGTGATGGCTACACCTTC
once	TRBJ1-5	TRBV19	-	CASSLLGAGQPQHF	TGTGCCAGTAGTTTGTTGGGGGCGGGCCAGCCCCAGCATTTT
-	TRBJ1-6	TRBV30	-	CAWSSSGFSPLHF	TGTGCCTGGAGTTCATCAGGGTTTTCACCCCTCCACTTT
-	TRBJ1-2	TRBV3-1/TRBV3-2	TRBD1	CASSQDRGRGGYTF	TGTGCCAGCAGCCAAGACAGGGGGCGAGGTGGCTACACCTTC
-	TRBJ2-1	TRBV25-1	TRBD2	CASSESSGGARGEQFF	TGTGCCAGCAGTGAATCGAGCGGGGGGGCGAGAGGTGAGCAGTTCTTC
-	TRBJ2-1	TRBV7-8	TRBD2	CASSSTMTSGGYNEQFF	TGTGCCAGCAGCTCAACAATGACTAGCGGGGGGTACAATGAGCAGTTCTTC
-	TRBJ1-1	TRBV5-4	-	CASSGGILNTEAFF	TGTGCCAGCAGCGGGGGGATTCTGAACACTGAAGCTTTCTTT
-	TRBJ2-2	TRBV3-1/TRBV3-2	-	CASSHRTDTGELFF	TGTGCCAGCAGCCATCGGACAGACACCGGGGAGCTGTTTTTT
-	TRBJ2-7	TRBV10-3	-	CAISKTGGELAYEQYF	TGTGCCATCAGTAAAACGGGGGGCGAATTAGCCTACGAGCAGTACTTC
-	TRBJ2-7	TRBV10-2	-	CASSERWGRNWEQYF	TGCGCCAGCAGTGAGAGGTGGGGGCGAAACTGGGAGCAGTACTTC
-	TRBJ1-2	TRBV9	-	CASHSLGANYGYTF	TGTGCCAGCCATAGTTTAGGAGCTAACTATGGCTACACCTTC
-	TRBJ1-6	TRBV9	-	CASSVDGSTSPLHF	TGTGCCAGCAGCGTAGACGGCAGTACCTCACCCCTCCACTTT
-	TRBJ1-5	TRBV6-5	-	CASRRQESSNQPQHF	TGTGCCAGCAGGAGACAGGAGTCTAGCAATCAGCCCCAGCATTTT
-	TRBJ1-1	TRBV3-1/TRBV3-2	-	CASSRSMNTEAFF	TGTGCCAGCAGCCGCAGCATGAACACTGAAGCTTTCTTT
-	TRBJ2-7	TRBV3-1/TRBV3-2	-	CASREGLDSYEQYF	TGTGCCAGCAGAGAAGGGCTAGATTCCTACGAGCAGTACTTC
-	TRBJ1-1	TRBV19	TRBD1	CASTGQGANTEAFF	TGTGCCAGTACGGGACAGGGGGCGAACACTGAAGCTTTCTTT
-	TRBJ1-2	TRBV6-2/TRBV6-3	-	CASSTGAFYGYTF	TGTGCCAGCAGTACAGGAGCGTTCTATGGCTACACCTTC
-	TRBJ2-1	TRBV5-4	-	CASSLEGNEQFF	TGTGCCAGCAGCTTGGAGGGGAATGAGCAGTTCTTC
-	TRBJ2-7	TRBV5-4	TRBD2	CASRSSSGGGPYEQYF	TGTGCCAGCAGGTCTTCTAGCGGGGGGGGACCCTACGAGCAGTACTTC
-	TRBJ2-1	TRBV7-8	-	CASSPKASPTYNEQFF	TGTGCCAGCAGCCCCAAGGCTAGCCCCACCTACAATGAGCAGTTCTTC
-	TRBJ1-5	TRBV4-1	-	CASSQGGYQPQHF	TGCGCCAGCAGCCAAGGGGGTTATCAGCCCCAGCATTTT
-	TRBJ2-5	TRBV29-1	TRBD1	CSVRQGAAGETQYF	TGCAGCGTTCGACAGGGGGCGGCCGGGGAGACCCAGTACTTC
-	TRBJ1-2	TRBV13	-	CASSVSTRAGGYTF	TGTGCCAGCAGCGTATCTACAAGGGCTGGGGGCTACACCTTC
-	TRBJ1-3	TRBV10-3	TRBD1	CAIRPQGSGNTIYF	TGTGCCATCAGGCCACAGGGGTCTGGAAACACCATATATTTT
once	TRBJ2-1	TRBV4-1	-	CASSQAGTGNEQFF	TGCGCCAGCAGCCAAGCGGGAACGGGCAATGAGCAGTTCTTC
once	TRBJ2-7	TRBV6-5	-	CASGQGYEQYF	TGTGCCAGCGGTCAGGGCTACGAGCAGTACTTC
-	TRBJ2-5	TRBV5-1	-	CASSLVFGGRQETQYF	TGCGCCAGCAGCTTGGTTTTCGGGGGCCGCCAAGAGACCCAGTACTTC
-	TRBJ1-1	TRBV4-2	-	CASSPGGGVPEAFF	TGTGCCAGCAGCCCCGGGGGCGGAGTCCCTGAAGCTTTCTTT
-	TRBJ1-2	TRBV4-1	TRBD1	CASSQPTGGNRELSYTF	TGCGCCAGCAGCCAACCCACAGGGGGGAACAGGGAGCTAAGCTACACCTTC
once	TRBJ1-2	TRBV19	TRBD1	CASSRGQGAGYGYTF	TGTGCCAGTAGTAGAGGACAGGGCGCGGGGTATGGCTACACCTTC
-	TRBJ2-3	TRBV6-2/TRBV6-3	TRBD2	CASSYPKRGATDTQYF	TGTGCCAGCAGTTACCCCAAGCGGGGGGCCACAGATACGCAGTATTTT
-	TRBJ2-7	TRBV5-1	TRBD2	CASSIRTSGTYEQYF	TGCGCCAGCAGCATTCGGACTAGCGGGACGTACGAGCAGTACTTC
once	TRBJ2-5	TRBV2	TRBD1	CASSTDRGRETQYF	TGTGCCAGCAGTACCGACAGGGGGCGAGAGACCCAGTACTTC